These 14 T cell receptor beta chains originate from one sample sequenced in a study of type 1 regulatory T cells (dated by TCRdb to 2020 to 2023). The reads were generated on an Illumina MiSeq. The raw public reads went through TCRdb reprocessing: fastp at Q25, MiXCR clone calling, in-frame beta chains kept. For every CDR3 protein sequence, its rows merge into one entry that carries the most common genes and DNA. In this sample the table shows 80,000 to 100,000 distinct CDR3 sequences, 30% to 35% of which occur a single time. Around 2.2% of the sample is taken by the ten largest. What was sequenced was CD4+ T cells, either the whole sample or a sorted fraction (not recorded which). The source is a human donor in good health.

The chain recombines TRBV27 with TRBJ2-5, with 7 positions matching TRBD1. CDR1 and CDR2 from the germline V gene are MNHEY and SMNVEV (reference sequence). The CDR3 is 16 amino acids. V lost 5 bases to trimming and J lost 3 bases; unmatched junction nucleotides: 12. As DNA, the CDR3 is TGTGCCAGCAGTACCCGGACAGGTCCTTTTAAAGAGACCCAGTACTTC. Translating gives CASSTRTGPFKETQYF.

This chain links TRBV4-1 with TRBJ2-1; no firm D call. Germline V gene data show CDR1 as MGHRA and CDR2 as YSYEKL. V was trimmed by 0 bases and J by 5 bases, leaving 14 bases between them. The CDR3 is made up of 16 amino acids. This CDR3 reads CASSQDDLVRNNEQFF. The CDR3 DNA follows: TGCGCCAGCAGCCAAGATGACCTAGTTAGAAACAATGAGCAGTTCTTC.

In this sample, this clonotype turned up a few times. The CDR3 DNA reads TGTGCCAGTAGCCCAGGGGCTAGCGACGAGCAGTACTTC. Amino acid sequence: CASSPGASDEQYF. V usage is TRBV7-9 and J usage is TRBJ2-7; D tentatively fits TRBD1 or TRBD2 (6 bases each). Germline assignment: CDR1 SEHNR and CDR2 FQNEAQ (reference sequence). The V gene lost 9 bases and the J gene lost 5 bases, with 17 bases spanning the gap. CDR3 size: 13 residues.

The CDR3 nucleotides read TGTGCCAGCATGGGACAGGCGGCTGGCTACACCTTC. It is translated as CASMGQAAGYTF. The chain combines TRBV28 with TRBJ1-2, with TRBD1 matching 8 bases. The CDR3 length is 12 residues. V trimming: 7 bases; J trimming: 7 bases; junction bases outside the gene matches: 5. CDR1 is MDHEN, CDR2 SYDVKM, per germline.

V gene TRBV5-1 combines with J gene TRBJ2-3; perhaps TRBD1 as D (6 bases). The CDR3 sequence is 14 residues long. The V end lost 4 bases, the J end lost 6 bases, and 15 bases lay between the germline ends. CDR1 is SGHRS and CDR2 is YFSETQ in the germline V gene. In nucleotides, the CDR3 is TGCGCCAGCAGCGGCAGGGGTTTTGGGGATACGCAGTATTTT. Translating gives CASSGRGFGDTQYF.

The V and J genes are TRBV7-8 and TRBJ1-6; a weak D match, TRBD1 (6 bases). Germline V gives CDR1 SGHVS, CDR2 FQNEAQ. V was trimmed by 4 bases and J by 6 bases, leaving 19 bases between them. The CDR3 extends over 17 amino acids. DNA for the CDR3: TGTGCCAGCAGCTGGCCAAAGGGAGACAGGTTTAATTCACCCCTCCACTTT. Protein product: CASSWPKGDRFNSPLHF.

V usage is TRBV27 and J usage is TRBJ2-3, with unresolved D. The CDR3 is 16 residues long. V was shortened by 8 bases and J by 3 bases, with 21 bases between the two germline ends. Germline CDR1 MNHEY, CDR2 SMNVEV (reference sequence). The CDR3 here is CASWDNPGVGTDTQYF. The CDR3 DNA reads as TGTGCCAGCTGGGATAACCCGGGTGTGGGAACAGATACGCAGTATTTT.

The chain uses TRBV12-3 or TRBV12-4 and TRBJ2-5; D is unresolved. The length of the CDR3 is 14 residues. V dropped 3 bases and J dropped 5 bases, with 13 bases sitting between them. CDR3 DNA sequence: TGTGCCAGCAGTTTGTTGGAGTTCGGGGAGACCCAGTACTTC. This encodes CASSLLEFGETQYF.

This clonotype was counted many times. The V call is TRBV5-1, the J call TRBJ2-1, with TRBD2 matching 12 bases. The germline V gene encodes CDR1 SGHRS and CDR2 YFSETQ. This CDR3 is built from 19 residues. J was trimmed by 2 bases and V by 4 bases; bases with no gene match: 13. This CDR3 reads CASSTTGTSGSRAYNEQFF. The CDR3 nucleotides are TGCGCCAGCAGCACTACCGGGACTAGCGGGTCGCGGGCCTACAATGAGCAGTTCTTC.

This clonotype was seen more than once but under ten times. V is TRBV20-1 and J is TRBJ2-6; 8 bases fit TRBD1. The CDR3 runs to 16 residues. Looked up from germline, CDR1 is DFQATT and CDR2 is SNEGSKA (reference sequence). The J segment lost 3 bases and the V segment lost 6 bases, leaving 10 bases of the junction unmatched. This CDR3 reads CSAEDRARGGANVLTF. The CDR3 nucleotides read TGCAGTGCCGAGGACAGGGCCCGTGGTGGGGCCAACGTCCTGACTTTC.

This clonotype was counted only a few times. The J gene is TRBJ1-5, the V gene TRBV12-3 or TRBV12-4; 7 bases are a match to TRBD1. The V segment lost 6 bases and the J segment 0 bases; nucleotides outside the gene matches: 5. The CDR3 contains 15 residues. CDR3 amino acids: CASSLGQHSNQPQHF. The CDR3 nucleotides read TGTGCCAGCAGCCTGGGACAGCATAGCAATCAGCCCCAGCATTTT.

The chain carries TRBV5-1 and TRBJ2-2, with TRBD1 matching over 11 bases. This CDR3 has 15 residues. The germline gives CDR1 SGHRS, CDR2 YFSETQ. J lost 4 bases, V lost 6 bases, and 5 bases had no gene match. This CDR3 is CASIGQGASTGELFF. DNA for the CDR3: TGCGCCAGCATCGGACAGGGGGCGTCCACCGGGGAGCTGTTTTTT.

This clonotype was picked up a small number of times. The rearrangement uses TRBV5-1 and TRBJ2-7; no definite D call. Germline-derived CDR1 and CDR2 are SGHRS and YFSETQ. V lost 3 bases to trimming and J lost 3 bases, with 10 bases between them. The length of the CDR3 is 13 residues. CDR3 protein: CASSSLGLYEQYF. CDR3 sequence (DNA): TGCGCCAGCAGCTCGTTGGGTCTCTACGAGCAGTACTTC.

Comment on this clonotype: The junction does not match germline at one end; this may be a read error. The chain uses TRBV19 and TRBJ2-2; weak D call: TRBD2 (5 bases). CDR1 is LNHDA, CDR2 SQIVND, per germline (reference sequence). The CDR3 contains 14 residues. CDR3 loop: CASRQPPPAGELCF. CDR3 coding DNA: TGTGCCAGTAGGCAACCCCCACCGGCCGGGGAGCTGTGTTTT.